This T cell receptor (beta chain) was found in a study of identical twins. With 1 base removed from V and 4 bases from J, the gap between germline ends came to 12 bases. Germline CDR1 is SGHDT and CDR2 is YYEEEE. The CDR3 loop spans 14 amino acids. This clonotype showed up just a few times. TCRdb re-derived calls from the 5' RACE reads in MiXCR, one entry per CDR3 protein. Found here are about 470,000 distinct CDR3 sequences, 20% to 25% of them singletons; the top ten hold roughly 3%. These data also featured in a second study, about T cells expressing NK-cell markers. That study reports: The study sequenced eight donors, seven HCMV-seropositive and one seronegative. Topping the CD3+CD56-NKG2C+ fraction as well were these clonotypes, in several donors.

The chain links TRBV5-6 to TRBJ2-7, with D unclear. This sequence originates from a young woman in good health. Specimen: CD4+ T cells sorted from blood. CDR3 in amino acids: CASSLLGLKYEQYF. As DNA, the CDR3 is TGTGCCAGCAGCTTGTTAGGGCTGAAATACGAGCAGTACTTC.